These 31 T cell receptor beta chains were all obtained from the same sample, sequenced in a study of PD-L1 blockade in urothelial cancer. The time point denotes: pretreatment peripheral blood. TCRdb's table, derived via immunoSEQ multiplex PCR, lists solely in-frame clones and lacks some. The sample yields some 120,000 clones, roughly 84% seen once. Sequenced material: PBMCs, taken around atezolizumab (anti-PD-L1) treatment. The receptor set was obtained from a man aged 50-59 years with urothelial cancer.

This sequence joins TRBV27 and TRBJ1-6, with no clear D. The CDR3 loop spans 16 amino acids. Trimming shortened V by 2 bases and J by 0 bases, and 8 bases separated the two germline ends. Germline V lookup: CDR1 MNHEY, CDR2 SMNVEV (reference sequence). DNA of the CDR3: TGTGCCAGCAGTTTAACGGGATCCTCCTATAATTCACCCCTCCACTTT. This codes for CASSLTGSSYNSPLHF.

The chain recombines TRBV28 with TRBJ1-1; D unresolved. The CDR3 runs to 11 residues. Trimming removed 7 bases at V and 4 bases at J, with 7 bases between. In germline, CDR1 is MDHEN, CDR2 SYDVKM. The CDR3 sequence: CASTLLTEAFF. DNA for the CDR3: TGTGCCAGCACCTTACTCACTGAAGCTTTCTTT.

This chain connects TRBV19 to TRBJ2-7; the match to TRBD1 covers 8 bases. V was pared by 4 bases and J by 6 bases, with 14 bases of the junction left unmatched. The CDR3 consists of 16 residues. In germline, CDR1 is LNHDA, CDR2 SQIVND (reference sequence). In DNA, the CDR3 is TGTGCCAGTAGTACCGCCTCAACGAGGACAGGGCGCGAGCAGTACTTC. Translating it yields CASSTASTRTGREQYF.

V gene TRBV7-9 combines with J gene TRBJ2-7; D unclear. Germline V gene data show CDR1 as SEHNR and CDR2 as FQNEAQ (reference sequence). This CDR3 region has 12 residues. V was shortened by 7 bases and J by 0 bases, with 7 bases between the two germline ends. CDR3 amino acids: CASTSSSYEQYF. The CDR3 region has the DNA TGTGCCAGCACCTCGTCCTCCTACGAGCAGTACTTC.

The chain is built from TRBV5-3 and TRBJ1-6; no clear D. TRBV5-3 is an ORF, and what it does is uncertain. The CDR3 loop spans 15 amino acids. Deletions cut 4 bases from V and 0 bases from J, with 8 bases between. The CDR3 spells CARSPRSSYNSPLHF. The CDR3 nucleotides are TGTGCCAGAAGCCCGAGGAGCTCCTATAATTCACCCCTCCACTTT.

The chain employs TRBV19 and TRBJ2-6; no clear D. Germline assignment: CDR1 LNHDA and CDR2 SQIVND (reference sequence). The CDR3 length is 14 residues. V lost 7 bases and J 0 bases, leaving 7 bases between the germline ends. The CDR3, as DNA: TGTGCCAGTAACCGAGCCTCTGGGGCCAACGTCCTGACTTTC. Translation: CASNRASGANVLTF.

This clone was recorded once. The chain combines TRBV6-5 with TRBJ1-1; 8 positions agree with TRBD1. After removal of 3 bases from V and 1 base from J, the junction contained 4 bases not matched to a gene. In germline, CDR1 is MNHEY, CDR2 SVGAGI. This CDR3 comprises 15 residues. The CDR3 DNA follows: TGTGCCAGCAGTTATCGCGGGACAGGGAACACTGAAGCTTTCTTT. It encodes CASSYRGTGNTEAFF.

This rearrangement joins TRBV28 to TRBJ1-1; 10 positions agree with TRBD1. V trimming: 4 bases; J trimming: 8 bases; junction bases outside the gene matches: 13. The CDR3 has 16 residues. Germline CDR1 reads MDHEN; CDR2 reads SYDVKM. CDR3 DNA: TGTGCCAGCAGTTCCATTAGACAGGGGGCCTTTGCCGAAGCTTTCTTT. This encodes CASSSIRQGAFAEAFF.

This chain links TRBV7-8 with TRBJ1-1; 8 bases are a match to TRBD1. The CDR3 runs 14 residues. Germline assignment: CDR1 SGHVS and CDR2 FQNEAQ. Germline trimming cut 5 bases from V and 3 bases from J; bases unmatched to any gene: 5. CDR3 nucleotide sequence: TGTGCCAGCAGCCCGAAGACAGGGGACACTGAAGCTTTCTTT. It specifies CASSPKTGDTEAFF.

The rearrangement joins TRBV9 to TRBJ2-3; 7 bases are shared with TRBD1. V lost 3 bases, J lost 2 bases, and 6 bases stayed unmatched. CDR3 length: 15 amino acids. Germline CDR1 is SGDLS and CDR2 is YYNGEE. The CDR3 spells CASSASTGTTDTQYF. The CDR3 DNA reads TGTGCCAGCAGCGCGTCGACAGGGACCACAGATACGCAGTATTTT.

The chain has TRBV9 and TRBJ2-1, with D possibly matching TRBD2 (6 bases). Trimming shortened V by 0 bases and J by 0 bases, and 10 bases separated the two germline ends. CDR3 length: 16 amino acids. CDR1 is SGDLS, CDR2 YYNGEE, per germline. DNA for the CDR3: TGTGCCAGCAGCGTAGCCGGGAGATCCTCCTACAATGAGCAGTTCTTC. This gives the protein CASSVAGRSSYNEQFF.

The genes are TRBV14 and TRBJ2-1; 9 bases line up with TRBD2. Looked up from germline, CDR1 is SGHDN and CDR2 is FVKESK. The CDR3 totals 19 residues. Unmatched junction bases numbered 22, after V lost 4 bases and J lost 9 bases. CDR3 sequence: CASSRPRGLAGDFIGEQFF. The CDR3 DNA sequence: TGTGCCAGCAGCCGACCCCGGGGGTTAGCGGGGGACTTTATTGGTGAGCAGTTCTTC.

CDR3 sequence reads: CASSVTGAGYEQYF. The CDR3 bases are TGTGCCAGCAGCGTGACAGGGGCCGGCTACGAGCAGTACTTC. The genes are TRBV9 and TRBJ2-7, with TRBD1 identical over 8 bases. With V trimmed by 2 bases and J by 3 bases, 4 bases remained unmatched. This CDR3 spans 14 amino acids. Looked up from germline, CDR1 is SGDLS and CDR2 is YYNGEE. The whole variable domain, remainder taken from reference TRBV9 and TRBJ2-7, is DSGVTQTPKHLITATGQRVTLRCSPRSGDLSVYWYQQSLDQGLQFLIQYYNGEERAKGNILERFSAQQFPDLHSELNLSSLELGDSALYFCASSVTGAGYEQYFGPGTRLTVT.

J is TRBJ1-2 and V is TRBV6-6; D gene uncertain. CDR3 size: 12 residues. Trimming took off 4 bases at V and 8 bases at J, with 11 bases between the two ends. CDR1 and CDR2 from the germline V gene are MNHNY and SVGAGI (reference sequence). The CDR3 loop reads CASSSGVWGYTF. The CDR3, as DNA: TGTGCCAGCAGTTCCGGGGTCTGGGGCTACACCTTC.

J is TRBJ2-1 and V is TRBV7-9; tentatively, D is TRBD2 (5 bases). Trimming removed 5 bases from V and 1 base from J, with 21 bases in between. The CDR3 length is 18 residues. Germline-derived CDR1 and CDR2 are SEHNR and FQNEAQ (reference sequence). The CDR3 bases are TGTGCCAGCAGCCGAGCGCCGACTCTTGGCGGGTCCTACAATGAGCAGTTCTTC. As protein: CASSRAPTLGGSYNEQFF.

The CDR3 bases are TGTGCCAGCAGCGTAGATGGGAGTTCTAAGCCCCAGCATTTT. It specifies CASSVDGSSKPQHF. The chain recombines TRBV9 with TRBJ1-5, with D hard to call. V was shortened by 0 bases and J by 8 bases, with 12 bases between the two germline ends. Germline CDR1 SGDLS, CDR2 YYNGEE. CDR3 length: 14 amino acids.

The chain carries TRBV2 and TRBJ2-3; 9 nucleotides line up with TRBD2. Trimming cost V 7 bases and J 0 bases; bases outside gene matches: 8. The CDR3 runs to 16 residues. Germline-derived CDR1 and CDR2 are SNHLY and FYNNEI. Here the CDR3 reads CASIRIAGASTDTQYF. CDR3 bases: TGTGCCAGCATTCGGATAGCGGGAGCCAGCACAGATACGCAGTATTTT.

The CDR3 bases are TGTGCCAGCAGTAGAGACAGGGGGACGTGGGTCACTGAAGCTTTCTTT. Translation gives CASSRDRGTWVTEAFF. The chain joins TRBV27 to TRBJ1-1, with 9 bases fitting TRBD1. CDR1 and CDR2 (germline): MNHEY, SMNVEV (reference sequence). This CDR3 is 16 amino acids long. V dropped 5 bases and J dropped 4; count of bases not matched to a gene: 11.

This clone was observed once. Other DNA sequences in the same sample also yield this CDR3. The chain has TRBV28 and TRBJ2-1; D might be TRBD1 (6 bases). The CDR3 consists of 13 residues. Per germline, CDR1 MDHEN and CDR2 SYDVKM. Trimming pared 5 bases from V and 1 base from J, leaving 6 bases between. The DNA of the CDR3 is TGTGCCAGCAGTACAGGGTCCTACAATGAGCAGTTCTTC. It yields the protein CASSTGSYNEQFF. The complete variable domain, with remaining parts taken from reference TRBV28 and TRBJ2-1, reads DVKVTQSSRYLVKRTGEKVFLECVQDMDHENMFWYRQDPGLGLRLIYFSYDVKMKEKGDIPEGYSVSREKKERFSLILESASTNQTSMYLCASSTGSYNEQFFGPGTRLTVL.

The chain has TRBV19 and TRBJ2-3; 10 positions match TRBD1. Losses at the gene ends were 3 bases for V and 2 bases for J; bases not matched to a gene: 2. From germline, CDR1 is LNHDA and CDR2 SQIVND (reference sequence). The CDR3 is made up of 15 amino acids. In nucleotides, the CDR3 is TGTGCCAGTAGTATGGGACAGGGGAACACAGATACGCAGTATTTT. Residues: CASSMGQGNTDTQYF.

This clone was observed a handful of times. The chain joins TRBV6-5 to TRBJ1-5, with TRBD1 as a possible D gene (6 bases). Trimming stripped 4 bases from V and 9 bases from J, with 13 bases between. This CDR3 contains 13 residues. The germline V gene has CDR1 MNHEY and CDR2 SVGAGI. CDR3 in amino acids: CASSLSQGRPQHF. The CDR3, as DNA: TGTGCCAGCAGTTTATCACAGGGACGGCCCCAGCATTTT.

The rearrangement joins TRBV28 to TRBJ1-5; D is ambiguous. Trimming pared 3 bases from V and 2 bases from J, leaving 11 bases between. The CDR3 spans 15 residues. Germline V gives CDR1 MDHEN, CDR2 SYDVKM. CDR3 nucleotide sequence: TGTGCCAGCAGTTTTGGGCAGTTACGCAATCAGCCCCAGCATTTT. Translating gives CASSFGQLRNQPQHF.

This clone was seen just once. The chain employs TRBV7-2 and TRBJ2-6, with a weak D call TRBD1 (7 bases). Trimming shortened V by 0 bases and J by 4 bases, and 13 bases separated the two germline ends. Per germline, CDR1 SGHTA and CDR2 FQGNSA. The CDR3 runs to 17 residues. CDR3 DNA: TGTGCCAGCAGCTTAGCCCTAGGAGGGGGCGGGGCCAACGTCCTGACTTTC. Its protein is CASSLALGGGGANVLTF. Full variable domain (outside the CDR3, taken from reference TRBV7-2 and TRBJ2-6): GAGVSQSPSNKVTEKGKDVELRCDPISGHTALYWYRQSLGQGLEFLIYFQGNSAPDKSGLPSDRFSAERTGGSVSTLTIQRTQQEDSAVYLCASSLALGGGGANVLTFGAGSRLTVL.

V usage is TRBV28 and J usage is TRBJ2-3, with D perhaps matching TRBD2 (5 bases). CDR3 length: 17 amino acids. In germline, CDR1 is MDHEN, CDR2 SYDVKM. V was clipped by 3 bases and J by 0 bases, with 16 bases between them. This CDR3 is CASSFWLAGPSTDTQYF. As DNA, the CDR3 is TGTGCCAGCAGTTTTTGGTTGGCGGGTCCTAGCACAGATACGCAGTATTTT. Filled out from reference TRBV28 and TRBJ2-3, the complete variable domain reads DVKVTQSSRYLVKRTGEKVFLECVQDMDHENMFWYRQDPGLGLRLIYFSYDVKMKEKGDIPEGYSVSREKKERFSLILESASTNQTSMYLCASSFWLAGPSTDTQYFGPGTRLTVL.

The rearrangement uses TRBV19 and TRBJ1-1; 8 positions match TRBD1. Trimming removed 9 bases from V and 5 bases from J; junction bases left unmatched: 17. In germline, CDR1 is LNHDA, CDR2 SQIVND (reference sequence). The CDR3 is 16 residues long. This chain's CDR3 is CASRRNPTGAGTEAFF. The DNA of the CDR3 is TGTGCCAGCCGGCGAAACCCGACAGGGGCAGGGACTGAAGCTTTCTTT.

The V gene is TRBV28, the J gene TRBJ1-2; 7 bases fit TRBD1. After removal of 8 bases from V and 4 bases from J, the junction contained 7 bases not matched to a gene. There are 13 residues in the CDR3. Germline lookup yields CDR1 MDHEN and CDR2 SYDVKM. In DNA, the CDR3 is TGTGCCAGCGGCCGGGACAGCGTCTATGGCTACACCTTC. This codes for CASGRDSVYGYTF.

This clone appeared once. CDR3 bases: TGTGCCAGCAAAAAGACAGGGTATGTGCCACCCCTCCACTTT. Residues: CASKKTGYVPPLHF. V is TRBV2 and J is TRBJ1-6; 7 bases match TRBD1. There are 14 residues in the CDR3. Germline V lookup: CDR1 SNHLY, CDR2 FYNNEI. J gave up 11 bases and V 7 bases, and 11 bases lay outside the gene matches. Full variable domain (outside the CDR3, taken from reference TRBV2 and TRBJ1-6): EPEVTQTPSHQVTQMGQEVILRCVPISNHLYFYWYRQILGQKVEFLVSFYNNEISEKSEIFDDQFSVERPDGSNFTLKIRSTKLEDSAMYFCASKKTGYVPPLHFGNGTRLTVT.

The CDR3 coding sequence is TGCGCCAGCAGCCCGACTACAGGGGCCAACACTGAAGCTTTCTTT. Translated, it gives CASSPTTGANTEAFF. V usage is TRBV5-1 and J usage is TRBJ1-1; 7 bases are a match to TRBD1. The junction had 8 bases not matched to a gene; V was cut back by 4 bases and J by 2 bases. This CDR3 comprises 15 residues. CDR1 and CDR2 from the germline V gene are SGHRS and YFSETQ.

This rearrangement joins TRBV5-1 to TRBJ2-7; TRBD2 matches at 12 bases. The CDR3 consists of 15 residues. Trimming at V came to 3 bases and at J to 5 bases, leaving 6 bases not matched to a gene. Germline CDR1 is SGHRS and CDR2 is YFSETQ. This CDR3 is CASSSTSGSPHEQYF. CDR3 bases: TGCGCCAGCAGCTCGACTAGCGGGAGTCCCCACGAGCAGTACTTC.

The rearrangement links TRBV2 to TRBJ1-2, with unresolved D. CDR1 and CDR2 (germline): SNHLY, FYNNEI. The ends were cut back, 8 bases at V and 1 base at J, with 11 bases in the middle. The CDR3 is made up of 13 amino acids. The CDR3 loop reads CASQAEVNYGYTF. The CDR3, as DNA: TGTGCCAGCCAGGCGGAGGTTAACTATGGCTACACCTTC.

CDR3 in amino acids: CASRLTGAKGPQHF. CDR3 nucleotide sequence: TGTGCCAGCAGGCTAACAGGGGCGAAGGGGCCCCAGCATTTT. The chain employs TRBV28 and TRBJ1-5, with 7 nucleotides matching TRBD1. Germline V gene lookup returns CDR1 MDHEN and CDR2 SYDVKM. V trimming: 6 bases; J trimming: 9 bases; junction bases outside the gene matches: 11. The CDR3 spans 14 residues.